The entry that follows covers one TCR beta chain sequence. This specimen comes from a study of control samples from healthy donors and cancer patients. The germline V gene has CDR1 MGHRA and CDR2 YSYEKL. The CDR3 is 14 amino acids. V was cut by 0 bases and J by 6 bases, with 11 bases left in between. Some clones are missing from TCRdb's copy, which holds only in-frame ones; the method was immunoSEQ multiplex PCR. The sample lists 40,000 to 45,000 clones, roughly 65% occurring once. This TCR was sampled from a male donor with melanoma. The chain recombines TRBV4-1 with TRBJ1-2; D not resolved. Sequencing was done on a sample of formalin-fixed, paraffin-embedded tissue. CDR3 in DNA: TGCGCCAGCAGCCAAGAAGGGCTGTTTCATGGCTACACCTTC. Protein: CASSQEGLFHGYTF.